Shown below are 23 T cell receptor beta chains from a single sample sequenced in a study of T cells in tuberculosis. Assay used: immunoSEQ multiplex PCR; TCRdb lists only in-frame clones, some missing. The sample comprises 30,000 to 35,000 clones, 97% of which are singletons, and approximately 6.2% rests with the top ten. The sample was PBMCs. The source of these receptors is a donor aged 10-29 years with latent tuberculosis or without tuberculosis infection.

The chain employs TRBV2 and TRBJ2-2; tentatively, D is TRBD2 (5 bases). Germline values: CDR1 SNHLY, CDR2 FYNNEI. V gave up 7 bases and J gave up 4 bases, with 10 bases separating them. CDR3 length equals 13 residues. The CDR3 reads CASTRLRTGELFF. Here the CDR3 DNA reads TGTGCCAGCACCCGACTACGCACCGGGGAGCTGTTTTTT.

The gene calls are TRBV21-1 and TRBJ2-5; TRBD2, as called in the table, went unchecked against the DNA. TRBV21-1 is tagged as a pseudogene. This CDR3 is built from 12 residues. CDR3 amino acids: CASSKIAGTQYF. For the CDR3, the DNA is TGTGCCAGCAGCAAAATAGCGGGGACTCAGTACTTC.

The V gene is TRBV11-2, the J gene TRBJ2-5, with D uncertain. The CDR3 has 14 amino acids. The germline V and J ends were trimmed by 2 bases and 3 bases, with 10 bases remaining between them. Per the germline V gene, CDR1 is SGHAT and CDR2 is FQNNGV. CDR3 nucleotide sequence: TGTGCCAGCAGCTTATTAACAGTTGAAGAGACCCAGTACTTC. Translation gives CASSLLTVEETQYF.

The V gene is TRBV15, the J gene TRBJ1-1, with no clear D. The CDR3 is 15 residues long. V shed 0 bases and J shed 4 bases, with 12 bases lying between them. Germline CDR1 LNHNV, CDR2 YYDKDF (reference sequence). The CDR3 DNA reads TGTGCCACCAGCAGAGATTCAAGTTGGGCCACTGAAGCTTTCTTT. Protein sequence: CATSRDSSWATEAFF.

The chain combines TRBV11-2 with TRBJ2-5, with unresolved D. The germline V gene encodes CDR1 SGHAT and CDR2 FQNNGV. Trimming took off 0 bases at V and 0 bases at J, with 5 bases between the two ends. This CDR3 comprises 14 residues. In DNA form, the CDR3 reads TGTGCCAGCAGCTTAGATCTGTACCAAGAGACCCAGTACTTC. It translates to CASSLDLYQETQYF.

The chain couples TRBV19 to TRBJ1-5, with TRBD1 matching over 9 bases. Germline V CDR1 and CDR2: LNHDA, SQIVND (reference sequence). J gave up 6 bases and V 1 base, and 7 bases lay outside the gene matches. The CDR3 spans 16 residues. The CDR3 nucleotides read TGTGCCAGTAGTATAGCCGGGACAGGGAATGTTCAGCCCCAGCATTTT. This gives the protein CASSIAGTGNVQPQHF.

In DNA, the CDR3 is TGTGCCAGCAGCCTGCGGGAGTACAATGAGCAGTTCTTC. Protein sequence: CASSLREYNEQFF. The chain couples TRBV11-2 to TRBJ2-1, with 7 bases aligning to TRBD2. Trimming at V came to 5 bases and at J to 4 bases, leaving 2 bases not matched to a gene. CDR1 and CDR2 from the germline V gene are SGHAT and FQNNGV. CDR3 size: 13 residues.

This chain uses TRBV5-1 with TRBJ2-7, with TRBD1 matching 8 bases. Trimming cost V 2 bases and J 7 bases; bases outside gene matches: 11. The CDR3 loop spans 15 amino acids. Germline V gene data show CDR1 as SGHRS and CDR2 as YFSETQ. The chain's CDR3 is CASSFPTGALEEQYF. The DNA of the CDR3 is TGCGCCAGCAGCTTCCCGACAGGGGCCCTCGAGGAGCAGTACTTC.

The chain recombines TRBV7-2 with TRBJ1-2; D is possibly TRBD1 (5 bases). This CDR3 is built from 13 residues. Germline-derived CDR1 and CDR2 are SGHTA and FQGNSA. The germline V and J ends were trimmed by 1 base and 10 bases, with 13 bases remaining between them. Here the CDR3 DNA reads TGTGCCAGCAGCTTAGGGACACAGTACGTCTACACCTTC. It is translated as CASSLGTQYVYTF.

This chain uses TRBV6-4 with TRBJ2-4; D may be TRBD2 (7 bases). Germline-derived CDR1 and CDR2 are MRHNA and SNTAGT. V shed 0 bases and J shed 12 bases, with 9 bases lying between them. This CDR3 has 12 amino acids. The CDR3 DNA sequence: TGTGCCAGCAGTGACTCGGGGGGGCATCAGTACTTC. Its translation is CASSDSGGHQYF.

The chain recombines TRBV4-2 with TRBJ1-5; D perhaps matches TRBD1 (6 bases). The CDR3 has 15 amino acids. V was pared by 2 bases and J by 4 bases, with 12 bases between. CDR1 and CDR2 from the germline V gene are LGHNA and YNFKEQ. Here the CDR3 reads CASSQSETGNQPQHF. The CDR3 bases are TGTGCCAGCAGCCAATCTGAAACAGGGAATCAGCCCCAGCATTTT.

CDR3 DNA: TGTGCCAGCAGTGAATATCAGGGGTCTGGGGCCAACGTCCTGACTTTC. It codes for CASSEYQGSGANVLTF. The chain has TRBV25-1 and TRBJ2-6; a weak D match, TRBD1 (6 bases). This CDR3 has 16 residues. Trimming removed 0 bases at V and 1 base at J, with 7 bases between. Germline CDR1 and CDR2: MGHDK and SYGVNS.

The DNA for the CDR3 is TGCGCCAGCAGCTTGGGGGACAGACGAGAAGAAAAACTGTTTTTT. As protein: CASSLGDRREEKLFF. The J gene is TRBJ1-4, the V gene TRBV5-1; 7 positions match TRBD1. The CDR3 is 15 amino acids. V trimming: 0 bases; J trimming: 8 bases; junction bases outside the gene matches: 7. Germline lookup yields CDR1 SGHRS and CDR2 YFSETQ. The complete variable domain, with remaining parts taken from reference TRBV5-1 and TRBJ1-4, reads KAGVTQTPRYLIKTRGQQVTLSCSPISGHRSVSWYQQTPGQGLQFLFEYFSETQRNKGNFPGRFSGRQFSNSRSEMNVSTLELGDSALYLCASSLGDRREEKLFFGSGTQLSVL.

The chain links TRBV4-2 to TRBJ2-2; D ambiguous. Trimming cost V 4 bases and J 0 bases, with 9 bases left between them. Germline CDR1 reads LGHNA; CDR2 reads YNFKEQ. This CDR3 spans 15 amino acids. CDR3 nucleotide sequence: TGTGCCAGCAGCCTAAGCAGCGCGAACACCGGGGAGCTGTTTTTT. Its translation is CASSLSSANTGELFF.

This clone was observed once. The chain combines TRBV11-2 with TRBJ2-1; TRBD2 matches 14 bases. The junction had 5 bases not matched to a gene; V was cut back by 5 bases and J by 8 bases. The CDR3 loop spans 15 amino acids. Per the germline V gene, CDR1 is SGHAT and CDR2 is FQNNGV. The CDR3 protein is CASSQGLAGEYEQFF. The CDR3 DNA reads TGTGCCAGCAGCCAGGGACTAGCGGGAGAGTATGAGCAGTTCTTC. Based on the CDR3 plus reference TRBV11-2 and TRBJ2-1, the full variable domain is EAGVAQSPRYKIIEKRQSVAFWCNPISGHATLYWYQQILGQGPKLLIQFQNNGVVDDSQLPKDRFSAERLKGVDSTLKIQPAKLEDSAVYLCASSQGLAGEYEQFFGPGTRLTVL.

With respect to this clone: The CDR3 does not close with the conserved phenylalanine or tryptophan, likely indicating a read error. The DNA is left out, because the CDR3 cannot be placed on it with certainty; the CDR3 is given as TCRdb lists it. V and J are TRBV10-1 and TRBJ2-7; the table names TRBD1, a call not compared with the DNA. From its first to its last residue, the CDR3 has 11 amino acids. Germline V gene lookup returns CDR1 WNHNN and CDR2 SYGVQD (reference sequence). The CDR3 here is CASSEDRAPPL.

This sequence joins TRBV7-2 and TRBJ2-7; 10 nucleotides match TRBD2. Losses at the gene ends were 5 bases for V and 2 bases for J; bases not matched to a gene: 6. The CDR3 covers 15 residues. Germline V gene lookup returns CDR1 SGHTA and CDR2 FQGNSA. The CDR3 DNA reads as TGTGCCAGCAGCCTTCGGACTAGCGGTCCCTACGAGCAGTACTTC. Translation: CASSLRTSGPYEQYF. The whole variable domain, remainder taken from reference TRBV7-2 and TRBJ2-7, is GAGVSQSPSNKVTEKGKDVELRCDPISGHTALYWYRQSLGQGLEFLIYFQGNSAPDKSGLPSDRFSAERTGGSVSTLTIQRTQQEDSAVYLCASSLRTSGPYEQYFGPGTRLTVT.

This clone has more than one count but fewer than ten. The gene calls are TRBV6-5 and TRBJ2-1; TRBD1 aligns across 9 bases. V was clipped by 7 bases and J by 9 bases; unmatched bases: 10. The CDR3 is 14 amino acids. Germline CDR1 is MNHEY and CDR2 is SVGAGI. DNA for the CDR3: TGTGCCAGCACCCTCGGGACAGGGTGGAGTGAGCAGTTCTTC. Protein: CASTLGTGWSEQFF.

The chain links TRBV5-1 to TRBJ1-2; TRBD1 aligns across 8 bases. J was trimmed by 6 bases and V by 1 base; bases with no gene match: 11. The length of the CDR3 is 16 residues. Germline CDR1 and CDR2: SGHRS and YFSETQ. CDR3 in amino acids: CASSLSGPTGGDGYTF. The CDR3, as DNA: TGCGCCAGCAGCTTGTCCGGACCTACAGGGGGAGATGGCTACACCTTC.

This sequence joins TRBV6-5 and TRBJ1-2, with D unclear. Germline-derived CDR1 and CDR2 are MNHEY and SVGAGI. V gave up 5 bases and J gave up 6 bases, with 16 bases separating them. The CDR3 spans 14 residues. Written as DNA, the CDR3 is TGTGCCAGCAGTGGGGAGGGCCCGGAGGATGGCTACACCTTC. Translation gives CASSGEGPEDGYTF.

This chain uses TRBV4-1 with TRBJ1-1; D unresolved. CDR1 is MGHRA and CDR2 is YSYEKL in the germline V gene. Trimming left V 4 bases short and J 4 bases short, with 7 bases between. The CDR3 spans 12 residues. CDR3 residues: CASSPLGTEAFF. The CDR3 DNA sequence: TGCGCCAGCAGCCCCCTCGGCACTGAAGCTTTCTTT.

V usage is TRBV11-2 and J usage is TRBJ2-1; D not resolved. Trimming removed 1 base from V and 5 bases from J, with 6 bases in between. Germline V gene lookup returns CDR1 SGHAT and CDR2 FQNNGV. This CDR3 is built from 13 residues. As DNA, the CDR3 is TGTGCCAGCAGCTTAGTCTTAGACAATGAGCAGTTCTTC. This gives the protein CASSLVLDNEQFF.

V usage is TRBV2 and J usage is TRBJ1-2; TRBD1 aligns across 10 bases. CDR1 and CDR2 from the germline V gene are SNHLY and FYNNEI. V was clipped by 5 bases and J by 3 bases; unmatched bases: 9. The CDR3 loop spans 16 amino acids. The CDR3 DNA reads as TGTGCCAGCAGTTCCGGGACAGGGGTTACGTACTATGGCTACACCTTC. This encodes CASSSGTGVTYYGYTF. Using reference TRBV2 and TRBJ1-2 for the parts outside the CDR3, the full variable domain is EPEVTQTPSHQVTQMGQEVILRCVPISNHLYFYWYRQILGQKVEFLVSFYNNEISEKSEIFDDQFSVERPDGSNFTLKIRSTKLEDSAMYFCASSSGTGVTYYGYTFGSGTRLTVV.